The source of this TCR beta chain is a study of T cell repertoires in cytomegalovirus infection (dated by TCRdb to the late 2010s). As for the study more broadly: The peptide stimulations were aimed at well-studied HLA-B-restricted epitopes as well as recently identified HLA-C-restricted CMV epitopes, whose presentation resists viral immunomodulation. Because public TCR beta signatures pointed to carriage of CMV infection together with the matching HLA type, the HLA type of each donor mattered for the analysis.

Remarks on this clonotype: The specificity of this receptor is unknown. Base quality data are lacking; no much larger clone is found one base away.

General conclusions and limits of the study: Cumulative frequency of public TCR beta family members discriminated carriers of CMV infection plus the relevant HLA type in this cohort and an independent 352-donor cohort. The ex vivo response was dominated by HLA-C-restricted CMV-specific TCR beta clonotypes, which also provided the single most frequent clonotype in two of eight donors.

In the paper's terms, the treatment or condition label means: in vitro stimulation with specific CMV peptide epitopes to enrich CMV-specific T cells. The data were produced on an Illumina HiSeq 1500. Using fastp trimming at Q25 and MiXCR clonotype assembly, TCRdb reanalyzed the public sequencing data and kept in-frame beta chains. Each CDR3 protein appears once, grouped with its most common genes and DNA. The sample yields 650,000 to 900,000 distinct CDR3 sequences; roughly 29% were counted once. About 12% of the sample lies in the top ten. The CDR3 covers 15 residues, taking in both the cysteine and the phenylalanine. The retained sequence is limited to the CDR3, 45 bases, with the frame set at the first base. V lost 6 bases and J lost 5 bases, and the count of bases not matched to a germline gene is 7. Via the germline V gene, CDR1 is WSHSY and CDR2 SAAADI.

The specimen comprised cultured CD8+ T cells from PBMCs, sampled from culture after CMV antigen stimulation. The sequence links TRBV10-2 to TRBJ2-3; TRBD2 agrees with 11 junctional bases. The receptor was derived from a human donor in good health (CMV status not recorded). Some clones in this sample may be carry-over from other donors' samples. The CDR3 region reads CASSATSGVRDTQYF. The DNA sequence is TGCGCCAGCAGCGCGACTAGCGGGGTGAGAGATACGCAGTATTTT.